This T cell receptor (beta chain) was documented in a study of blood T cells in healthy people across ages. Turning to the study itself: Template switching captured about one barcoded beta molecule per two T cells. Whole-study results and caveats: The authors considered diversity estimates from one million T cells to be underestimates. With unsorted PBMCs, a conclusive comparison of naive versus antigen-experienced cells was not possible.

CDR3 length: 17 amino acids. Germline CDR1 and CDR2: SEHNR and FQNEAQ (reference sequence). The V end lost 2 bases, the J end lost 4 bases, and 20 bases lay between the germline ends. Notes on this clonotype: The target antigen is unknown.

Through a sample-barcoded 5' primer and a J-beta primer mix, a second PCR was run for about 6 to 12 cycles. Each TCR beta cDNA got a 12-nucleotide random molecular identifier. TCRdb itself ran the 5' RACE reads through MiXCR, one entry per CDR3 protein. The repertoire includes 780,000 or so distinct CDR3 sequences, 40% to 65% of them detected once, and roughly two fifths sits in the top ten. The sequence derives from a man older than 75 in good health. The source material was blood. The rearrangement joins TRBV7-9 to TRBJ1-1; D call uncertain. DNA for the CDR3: TGTGCCAGCAGCTTAAAGGGATTGGGAGGGAGTCGCACTGAAGCTTTCTTT. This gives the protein CASSLKGLGGSRTEAFF. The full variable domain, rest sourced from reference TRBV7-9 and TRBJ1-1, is DTGVSQNPRHKITKRGQNVTFRCDPISEHNRLYWYRQTLGQGPEFLTYFQNEAQLEKSRLLSDRFSAERPKGSFSTLEIQRTEQGDSAMYLCASSLKGLGGSRTEAFFGQGTRLTVV.